This T cell receptor (beta chain) was identified during a study of cytomegalovirus exposure and HLA in healthy donors. Study observations and caveats: Rarity marked most TCR sequences, yet some public TCRs occurred in many donors.

To note about this clone: Its specificity is unknown.

Though probably carrying unrecorded immune exposures, donors were nominally healthy at sampling. Primers included in the PCR were 60 Vbeta and 13 Jbeta primers. Using immunoSEQ multiplex PCR, the repertoire was profiled, and TCRdb retains in-frame clones only, with some absent. The sample holds around 40,000 clones, 65% to 90% seen once. Sequenced input: PBMCs. This TCR came from a woman aged 18-35 years in good health and CMV-seropositive.

The CDR3 protein is CASRGLAGAEDNEQFF. The CDR3 coding sequence is TGTGCCTCACGGGGACTAGCGGGAGCGGAAGACAATGAGCAGTTCTTC. J is TRBJ2-1 and V is TRBV27, with 14 bases lining up with TRBD2. V lost 11 bases and J lost 5; bases outside the gene matches: 11. Germline CDR1 MNHEY, CDR2 SMNVEV (reference sequence). The CDR3 is made up of 16 amino acids.